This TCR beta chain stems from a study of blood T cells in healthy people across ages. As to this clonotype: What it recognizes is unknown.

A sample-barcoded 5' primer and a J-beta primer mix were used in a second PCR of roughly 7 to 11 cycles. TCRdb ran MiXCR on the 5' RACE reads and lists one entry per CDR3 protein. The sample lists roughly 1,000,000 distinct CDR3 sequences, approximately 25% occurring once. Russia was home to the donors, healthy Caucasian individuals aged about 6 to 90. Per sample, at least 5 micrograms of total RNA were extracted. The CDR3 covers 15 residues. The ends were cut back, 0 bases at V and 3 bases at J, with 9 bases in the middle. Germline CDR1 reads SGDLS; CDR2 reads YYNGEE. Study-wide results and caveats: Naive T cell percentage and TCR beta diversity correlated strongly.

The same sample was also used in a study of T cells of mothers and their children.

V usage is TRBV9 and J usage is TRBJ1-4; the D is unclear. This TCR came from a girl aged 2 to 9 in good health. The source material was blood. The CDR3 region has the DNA TGTGCCAGCAGCGTAGCCCCAGAATCTAATGAAAAACTGTTTTTT. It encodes CASSVAPESNEKLFF.